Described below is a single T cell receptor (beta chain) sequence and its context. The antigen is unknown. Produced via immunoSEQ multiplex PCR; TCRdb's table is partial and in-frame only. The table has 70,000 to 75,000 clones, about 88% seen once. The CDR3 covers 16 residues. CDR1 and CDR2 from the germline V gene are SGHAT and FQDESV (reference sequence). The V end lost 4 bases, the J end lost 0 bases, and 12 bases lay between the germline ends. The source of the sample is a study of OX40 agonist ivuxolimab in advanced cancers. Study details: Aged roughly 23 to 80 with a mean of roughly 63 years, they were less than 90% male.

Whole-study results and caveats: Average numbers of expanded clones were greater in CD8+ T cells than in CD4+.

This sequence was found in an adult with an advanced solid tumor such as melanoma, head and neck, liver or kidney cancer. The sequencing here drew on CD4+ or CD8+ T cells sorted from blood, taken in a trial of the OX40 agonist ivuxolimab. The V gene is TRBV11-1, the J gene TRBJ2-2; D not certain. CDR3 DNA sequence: TGTGCCAGCAGCTGGTTCGGACCGTCGAACACCGGGGAGCTGTTTTTT. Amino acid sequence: CASSWFGPSNTGELFF.